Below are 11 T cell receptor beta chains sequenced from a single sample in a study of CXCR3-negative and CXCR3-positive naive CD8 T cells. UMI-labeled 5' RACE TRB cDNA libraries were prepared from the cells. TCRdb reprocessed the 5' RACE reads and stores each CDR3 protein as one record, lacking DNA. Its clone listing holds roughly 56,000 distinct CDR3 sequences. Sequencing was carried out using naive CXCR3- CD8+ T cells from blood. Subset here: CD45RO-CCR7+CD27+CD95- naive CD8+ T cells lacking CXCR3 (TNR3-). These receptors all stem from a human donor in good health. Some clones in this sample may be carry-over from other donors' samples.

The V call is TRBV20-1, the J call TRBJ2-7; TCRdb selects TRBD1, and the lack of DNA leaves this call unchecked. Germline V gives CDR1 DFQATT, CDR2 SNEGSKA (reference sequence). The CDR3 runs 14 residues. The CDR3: CSAATNRGPYEQYF.

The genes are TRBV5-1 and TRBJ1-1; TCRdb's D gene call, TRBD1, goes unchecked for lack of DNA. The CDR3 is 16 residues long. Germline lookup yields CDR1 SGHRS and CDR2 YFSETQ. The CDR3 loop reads CASSSARQDMYTEAFF.

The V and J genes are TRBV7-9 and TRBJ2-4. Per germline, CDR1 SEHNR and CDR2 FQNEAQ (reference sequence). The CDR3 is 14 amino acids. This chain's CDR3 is CASSSPLAKNIQYF.

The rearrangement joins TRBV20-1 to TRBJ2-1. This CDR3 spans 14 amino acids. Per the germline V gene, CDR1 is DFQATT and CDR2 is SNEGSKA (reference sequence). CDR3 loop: CSVGERTVYNEQFF.

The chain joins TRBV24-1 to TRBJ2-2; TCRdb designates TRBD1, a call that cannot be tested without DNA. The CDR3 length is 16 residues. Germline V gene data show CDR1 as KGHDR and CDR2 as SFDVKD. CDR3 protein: CATSDRDRVHTGELFF.

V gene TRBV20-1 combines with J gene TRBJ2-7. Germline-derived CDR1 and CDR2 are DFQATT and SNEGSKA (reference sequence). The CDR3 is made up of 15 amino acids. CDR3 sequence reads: CSARDPSGENYEQYF.

Here the CDR3 reads CASSELAGVTTGELFF. V is TRBV2 and J is TRBJ2-2; TCRdb's assignment of TRBD1 cannot be checked, as there is no DNA. This CDR3 has 16 amino acids. Germline CDR1 reads SNHLY; CDR2 reads FYNNEI.

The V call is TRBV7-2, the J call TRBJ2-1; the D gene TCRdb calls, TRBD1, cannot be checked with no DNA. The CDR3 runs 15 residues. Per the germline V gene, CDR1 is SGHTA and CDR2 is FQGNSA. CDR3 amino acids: CASSFPVGGYNEQFF.

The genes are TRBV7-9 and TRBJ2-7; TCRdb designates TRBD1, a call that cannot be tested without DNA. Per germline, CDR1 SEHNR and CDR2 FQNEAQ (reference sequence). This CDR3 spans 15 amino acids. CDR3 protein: CASSSSGTASYEQYF.

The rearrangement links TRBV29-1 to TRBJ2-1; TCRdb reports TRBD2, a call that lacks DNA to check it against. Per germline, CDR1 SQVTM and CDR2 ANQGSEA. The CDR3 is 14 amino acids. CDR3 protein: CSSDPANSYNEQFF.

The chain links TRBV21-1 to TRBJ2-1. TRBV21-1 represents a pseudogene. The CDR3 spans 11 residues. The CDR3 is CASTKTNEQFF.